This TCR beta chain was sequenced in a study of blood T cell repertoires in COVID-19. Study overall: Material from acute and convalescent COVID-19 was sourced from the United States, Italy and Spain. Nucleic acid was either cDNA or gDNA, and it came from T cells, B-cell-depleted T cells, or PBMCs.

Both ends counted, the CDR3 spans 8 residues. The V gene's germline CDR1 is DFQATT and CDR2 SNEGSKA (reference sequence). Data came from immunoSEQ multiplex PCR; TCRdb stores just in-frame clones and leaves some out. The sample holds some 150,000 clones; around nine tenths are singletons and the top ten take roughly 5.4%. Comment on this clone: The conserved phenylalanine or tryptophan normally closing the CDR3 is absent here, so this likely arose from a read error. The DNA is omitted, as the CDR3 cannot be located on it reliably, and the CDR3 follows TCRdb's listing.

J is TRBJ1-4 and V is TRBV20-1; the table gives TRBD1 as D, unverified against the DNA. Input material: peripheral blood. This sequence was found in a human donor in a cohort sampled during active COVID-19. The CDR3: CSAPVFQV.